Each of the 19 T cell receptor beta chains below was sequenced from the same sample in a study of OX40 agonist ivuxolimab in advanced cancers. Using immunoSEQ multiplex PCR, the repertoire was profiled, and TCRdb retains in-frame clones only, with some absent. The repertoire includes around 20,000 clones, roughly 88% of them detected once, and roughly 36% sits in the top ten. Sequencing used CD4+ or CD8+ T cells sorted from blood, obtained in a trial of the OX40 agonist ivuxolimab. The source is an adult with an advanced solid tumor such as melanoma, head and neck, liver or kidney cancer.

The CDR3 loop is CASIQAGGADTQYF. CDR3 nucleotide sequence: TGTGCCAGTATCCAAGCGGGAGGCGCGGATACGCAGTATTTT. V gene TRBV19 combines with J gene TRBJ2-3, with 9 positions matching TRBD2. Unmatched junction bases numbered 8, after V lost 7 bases and J lost 6 bases. The CDR3 extends over 14 amino acids. Germline CDR1 LNHDA, CDR2 SQIVND (reference sequence).

This clone showed up just once. The chain is built from TRBV9 and TRBJ2-5; the match to TRBD1 covers 8 bases. This CDR3 is 16 amino acids long. The V gene end was trimmed by 4 bases and the J gene end by 5 bases; junction bases not matched to a gene: 13. CDR1 SGDLS and CDR2 YYNGEE come from the germline V gene. The CDR3: CASSIWGRGLRETQYF. The CDR3, as DNA: TGTGCCAGCAGCATCTGGGGCAGGGGGCTGAGGGAGACCCAGTACTTC. The full variable domain, in which reference TRBV9 and TRBJ2-5 provide the parts outside the CDR3, is DSGVTQTPKHLITATGQRVTLRCSPRSGDLSVYWYQQSLDQGLQFLIQYYNGEERAKGNILERFSAQQFPDLHSELNLSSLELGDSALYFCASSIWGRGLRETQYFGPGTRLLVL.

This chain links TRBV9 with TRBJ2-1; 10 positions match TRBD2. This CDR3 is 17 amino acids long. Trimming took 4 bases from V and 6 from J; bases not matched to a gene: 13. CDR1 and CDR2 (germline): SGDLS, YYNGEE. The chain's CDR3 is CASSLPPSGRAFNEQFF. CDR3 in DNA: TGTGCCAGCAGCCTCCCCCCAAGCGGGAGGGCCTTCAATGAGCAGTTCTTC. The variable domain in full, completed from reference TRBV9 and TRBJ2-1, reads DSGVTQTPKHLITATGQRVTLRCSPRSGDLSVYWYQQSLDQGLQFLIQYYNGEERAKGNILERFSAQQFPDLHSELNLSSLELGDSALYFCASSLPPSGRAFNEQFFGPGTRLTVL.

The chain carries TRBV11-2 and TRBJ2-1, with D uncertain. The germline V gene has CDR1 SGHAT and CDR2 FQNNGV. The CDR3 is 17 residues long. Deletions cut 2 bases from V and 0 bases from J, with 14 bases between. CDR3 DNA: TGTGCCAGCAGCTTACCGCCACCGCGGAGCTCCTACAATGAGCAGTTCTTC. Residues: CASSLPPPRSSYNEQFF.

The genes are TRBV27 and TRBJ2-7; 8 bases match TRBD2. Germline V gene sequence: CDR1 MNHEY, CDR2 SMNVEV (reference sequence). The V and J ends lost 6 bases and 7 bases, in that order; junction bases with no gene match: 17. The CDR3 runs to 16 residues. In nucleotides, the CDR3 is TGTGCCAGCAGCTTAGCGGGGACCGGACCGGCTAGGGAGCAGTACTTC. Its protein is CASSLAGTGPAREQYF.

V and J are TRBV6-5 and TRBJ2-7, with no clear D. Germline loops: CDR1 MNHEY, CDR2 SVGAGI. The V gene lost 2 bases and the J gene lost 4 bases, with 9 bases spanning the gap. CDR3 length equals 13 residues. The CDR3 is CASSYNQVYEQYF. Here the CDR3 DNA reads TGTGCCAGCAGTTACAATCAGGTTTACGAGCAGTACTTC.

The genes are TRBV7-9 and TRBJ1-6, with D possibly being TRBD1 (5 bases). V lost 4 bases to trimming and J lost 8 bases, with 15 bases between them. Germline V lookup: CDR1 SEHNR, CDR2 FQNEAQ (reference sequence). The CDR3 totals 15 residues. The CDR3 sequence: CASSWTAAGDSPLHF. The CDR3 DNA sequence: TGTGCCAGCAGCTGGACGGCCGCGGGGGATTCACCCCTCCACTTT.

This chain joins TRBV6-6 and TRBJ2-3; D is ambiguous. Trimming left V 2 bases short and J 8 bases short, with 14 bases between. The germline V gene encodes CDR1 MNHNY and CDR2 SVGAGI (reference sequence). This CDR3 spans 14 amino acids. The CDR3 DNA reads TGTGCCAGCAGTTACGCCCCCGACCGCTCTACGCAGTATTTT. Translating it yields CASSYAPDRSTQYF.

This rearrangement joins TRBV7-8 to TRBJ1-1; D unresolved. This CDR3 is 17 amino acids long. Deletions cut 2 bases from V and 1 base from J, with 17 bases between. CDR1 and CDR2 from the germline V gene are SGHVS and FQNEAQ. CDR3 amino acids: CASSLKASLEGNTEAFF. The CDR3 DNA follows: TGTGCCAGCAGCTTAAAGGCGAGCCTCGAGGGGAACACTGAAGCTTTCTTT.

V gene TRBV4-3 combines with J gene TRBJ2-3, with TRBD2 matching 7 bases. The ends lost 1 base at V and 5 bases at J; junction bases unmatched: 12. The CDR3 has 17 amino acids. CDR1 is LGHNA, CDR2 YSLEER, per germline. CDR3 DNA sequence: TGCGCCAGCAGCCAAGTCCGGGACTATGGATATGTAGATACGCAGTATTTT. Its protein is CASSQVRDYGYVDTQYF.

On this clone itself: One end of the junction does not line up with germline, which may come from a read error. The chain recombines TRBV5-4 with TRBJ1-6; 10 bases fit TRBD1. CDR3 length equals 12 residues. The germline V gene encodes CDR1 SGHNT and CDR2 YYREEE (reference sequence). The DNA of the CDR3 is TGTGCCAGCAGCTTGGATGGGACAGGGGCCTACTTT. Translation: CASSLDGTGAYF.

The chain recombines TRBV6-5 with TRBJ1-5, with no clear D. Germline V lookup: CDR1 MNHEY, CDR2 SVGAGI. The CDR3 has 15 amino acids. Trimming left V 5 bases short and J 0 bases short, with 11 bases between. The CDR3: CASSPTDNSNQPQHF. The CDR3 nucleotides are TGTGCCAGCAGTCCCACGGATAATAGCAATCAGCCCCAGCATTTT.

This sequence joins TRBV6-6 and TRBJ2-7; 10 nucleotides line up with TRBD1. Trimming cost V 3 bases and J 13 bases; bases outside gene matches: 9. The CDR3 runs 13 residues. CDR1 and CDR2 from the germline V gene are MNHNY and SVGAGI (reference sequence). CDR3 amino acids: CASSYSGQGGPYF. CDR3 DNA: TGTGCCAGCAGTTATTCCGGACAGGGGGGCCCTTACTTC.

This clone was counted between two and nine times. The rearrangement uses TRBV4-1 and TRBJ1-4, with 10 positions matching TRBD1. V was pared by 6 bases and J by 7 bases, with 8 bases of the junction left unmatched. CDR1 is MGHRA, CDR2 YSYEKL, per germline. This CDR3 is 15 amino acids long. The chain's CDR3 is CASSLHGTGVEKLFF. Here the CDR3 DNA reads TGCGCCAGCAGTCTCCACGGGACAGGGGTTGAAAAACTGTTTTTT.

A few counts support this clone. V is TRBV5-1 and J is TRBJ2-7, with a tentative D call TRBD1 (6 bases). The CDR3 runs 15 residues. The V gene's germline CDR1 is SGHRS and CDR2 YFSETQ. Deletions cut 1 base from V and 3 bases from J, with 14 bases between. DNA for the CDR3: TGCGCCAGCAGCTTGACCACAGGGTCAGGCTACGAGCAGTACTTC. Its protein product is CASSLTTGSGYEQYF.

The chain is built from TRBV27 and TRBJ1-5; a possible D gene is TRBD1 (5 bases). CDR1 is MNHEY and CDR2 is SMNVEV in the germline V gene (reference sequence). The CDR3 covers 15 residues. The ends were cut back, 6 bases at V and 3 bases at J, with 15 bases in the middle. The CDR3 DNA reads TGTGCCAGCAGACCGGAGGGGTATCCCAATCAGCCCCAGCATTTT. Its translation: CASRPEGYPNQPQHF.

The chain couples TRBV9 to TRBJ2-6, with 14 positions matching TRBD2. The germline V gene encodes CDR1 SGDLS and CDR2 YYNGEE. This CDR3 spans 18 amino acids. V lost 4 bases to trimming and J lost 4 bases; unmatched junction nucleotides: 7. CDR3 DNA sequence: TGTGCCAGCAGCCCCGGACTAGCGGGAGGTGGCGGGGCCAACGTCCTGACTTTC. It yields the protein CASSPGLAGGGGANVLTF.

Concerning this clone: Its ends do not fully match the called genes, so a read error is possible. The chain uses TRBV7-3 and TRBJ2-5; TRBD1 agrees at 8 bases. Germline V gene data show CDR1 as SGHTA and CDR2 as FQGTGA. CDR3 length: 12 residues. The chain's CDR3 is CVSADRAKTQYF. The CDR3 nucleotides are TGTGTCAGCGCGGACAGGGCCAAGACCCAGTACTTC.

V is TRBV27 and J is TRBJ2-7; D gene unclear. Germline CDR1 and CDR2: MNHEY and SMNVEV (reference sequence). The V end was cut by 5 bases, the J end by 3 bases, with 11 bases between. The CDR3 totals 13 residues. The CDR3: CASSITPGYEQYF. DNA for the CDR3: TGTGCCAGCAGTATCACTCCGGGCTACGAGCAGTACTTC.